These 5 T cell receptor beta chains came from one sample sequenced in a study of Tregs in tolerant kidney transplant recipients. TCRdb's copy holds only in-frame clones and misses some; the assay was immunoSEQ multiplex PCR. The table lists over 60,000 clones, under 98% of them singletons, with approximately 0.52% in the top ten. The sequenced sample was CD4+ T cells from blood, obtained before the transplant. Every receptor here comes from a human donor who received a combined kidney and bone marrow transplant.

The J gene is TRBJ2-7, the V gene TRBV5-1; the match to TRBD1 covers 7 bases. This CDR3 has 16 residues. Germline CDR1 SGHRS, CDR2 YFSETQ. The trim removed 0 bases at V and 2 bases at J, leaving 8 bases unmatched. CDR3 coding DNA: TGCGCCAGCAGCTTGGTCGTAAGAGGGGGCACCTACGAGCAGTACTTC. This sequence encodes CASSLVVRGGTYEQYF.

V is TRBV7-2 and J is TRBJ1-6, with TRBD1 matching 9 bases. V shed 3 bases, J shed 8 bases, and the junction held 5 bases outside the gene matches. This CDR3 spans 15 amino acids. Germline CDR1 reads SGHTA; CDR2 reads FQGNSA. The CDR3 reads CASSLGDRVYSPLHF. CDR3 sequence (DNA): TGTGCCAGCAGCTTGGGGGACAGGGTTTATTCACCCCTCCACTTT.

In its sample, this clone was seen a few times. This chain uses TRBV2 with TRBJ2-7; D is ambiguous. Germline V lookup: CDR1 SNHLY, CDR2 FYNNEI. The V end lost 5 bases, the J end lost 3 bases, and 5 bases lay between the germline ends. The CDR3 loop spans 11 amino acids. Here the CDR3 DNA reads TGTGCCAGCAGTCCCTTCTACGAGCAGTACTTC. Its translation: CASSPFYEQYF. The full variable domain, rest sourced from reference TRBV2 and TRBJ2-7, is EPEVTQTPSHQVTQMGQEVILRCVPISNHLYFYWYRQILGQKVEFLVSFYNNEISEKSEIFDDQFSVERPDGSNFTLKIRSTKLEDSAMYFCASSPFYEQYFGPGTRLTVT.

This sequence joins TRBV11-2 and TRBJ2-2, with D perhaps matching TRBD1 (5 bases). V was cut by 0 bases and J by 6 bases, with 5 bases left in between. Germline V gene sequence: CDR1 SGHAT, CDR2 FQNNGV. The CDR3 length is 13 residues. Written as DNA, the CDR3 is TGTGCCAGCAGCTTAGAAGGGGCCGGGGAGCTGTTTTTT. It yields the protein CASSLEGAGELFF.

This clone was found a few times. The chain carries TRBV5-1 and TRBJ2-2; the D is unclear. From germline, CDR1 is SGHRS and CDR2 YFSETQ. This CDR3 region has 15 residues. Trimming cost V 3 bases and J 7 bases, with 16 bases left between them. This chain's CDR3 is CASSSAEARGGELFF. The CDR3 DNA reads as TGCGCCAGCAGCTCCGCCGAAGCGAGAGGCGGGGAGCTGTTTTTT.